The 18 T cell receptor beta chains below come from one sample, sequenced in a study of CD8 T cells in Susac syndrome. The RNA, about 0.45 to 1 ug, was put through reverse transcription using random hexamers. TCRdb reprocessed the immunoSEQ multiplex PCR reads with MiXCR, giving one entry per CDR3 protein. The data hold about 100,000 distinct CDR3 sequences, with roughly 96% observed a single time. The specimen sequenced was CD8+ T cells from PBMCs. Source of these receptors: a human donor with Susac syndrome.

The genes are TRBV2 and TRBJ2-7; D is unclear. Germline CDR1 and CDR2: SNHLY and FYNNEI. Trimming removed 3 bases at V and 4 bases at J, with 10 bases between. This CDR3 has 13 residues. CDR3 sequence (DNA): TGTGCCAGCAGTGACCAGAGGCTATACGAGCAGTACTTC. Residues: CASSDQRLYEQYF.

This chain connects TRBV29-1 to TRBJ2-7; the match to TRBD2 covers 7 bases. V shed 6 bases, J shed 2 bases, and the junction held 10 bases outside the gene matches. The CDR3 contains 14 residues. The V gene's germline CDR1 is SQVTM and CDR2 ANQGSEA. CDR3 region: CSVGEERGAYEQYF. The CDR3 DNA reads TGCAGCGTCGGCGAGGAACGGGGGGCCTACGAGCAGTACTTC.

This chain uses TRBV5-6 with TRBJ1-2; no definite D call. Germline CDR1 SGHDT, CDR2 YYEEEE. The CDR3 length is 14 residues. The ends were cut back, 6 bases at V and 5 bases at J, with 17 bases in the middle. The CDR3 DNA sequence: TGTGCCAGCACACGCGGCGGTCAAGGGTATGGCTACACCTTC. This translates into CASTRGGQGYGYTF.

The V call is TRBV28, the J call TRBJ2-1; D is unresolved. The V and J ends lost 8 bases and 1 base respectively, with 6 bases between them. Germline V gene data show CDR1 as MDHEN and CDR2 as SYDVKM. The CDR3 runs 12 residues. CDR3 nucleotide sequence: TGTGCCAGCTCCCTGTCCTACAATGAGCAGTTCTTC. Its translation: CASSLSYNEQFF.

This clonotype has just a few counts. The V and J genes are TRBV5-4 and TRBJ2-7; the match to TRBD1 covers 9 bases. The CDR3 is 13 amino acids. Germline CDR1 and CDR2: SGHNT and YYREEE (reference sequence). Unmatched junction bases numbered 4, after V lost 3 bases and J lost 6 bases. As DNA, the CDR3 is TGTGCCAGCAGCTCGGGACAGGGCGGCGAGCAGTACTTC. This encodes CASSSGQGGEQYF.

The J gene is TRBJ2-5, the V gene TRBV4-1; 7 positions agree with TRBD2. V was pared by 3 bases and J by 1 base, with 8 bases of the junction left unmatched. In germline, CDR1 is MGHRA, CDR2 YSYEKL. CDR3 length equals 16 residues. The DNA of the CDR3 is TGCGCCAGCAGCCAGTACCCGGGGGGACTCCAAGAGACCCAGTACTTC. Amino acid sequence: CASSQYPGGLQETQYF.

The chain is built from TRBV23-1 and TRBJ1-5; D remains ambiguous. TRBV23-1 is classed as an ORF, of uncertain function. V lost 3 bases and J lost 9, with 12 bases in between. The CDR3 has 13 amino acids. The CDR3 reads CASSHGSRGPQHF. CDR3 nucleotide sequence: TGCGCCAGCAGTCACGGGTCCCGGGGGCCCCAGCATTTT.

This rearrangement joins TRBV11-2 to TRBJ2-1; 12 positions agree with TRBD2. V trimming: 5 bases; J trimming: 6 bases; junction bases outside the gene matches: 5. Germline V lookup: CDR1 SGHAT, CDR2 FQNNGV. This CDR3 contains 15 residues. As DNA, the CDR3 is TGTGCCAGCAGCCATCTAGCGGGGGGGTTCAATGAGCAGTTCTTC. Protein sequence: CASSHLAGGFNEQFF.

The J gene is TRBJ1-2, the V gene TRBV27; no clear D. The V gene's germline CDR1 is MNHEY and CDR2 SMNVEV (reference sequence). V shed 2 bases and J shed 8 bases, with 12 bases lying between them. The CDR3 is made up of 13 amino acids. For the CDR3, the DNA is TGTGCCAGCAGTTTAATGGGCAACGGGGGCTACACCTTC. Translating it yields CASSLMGNGGYTF.

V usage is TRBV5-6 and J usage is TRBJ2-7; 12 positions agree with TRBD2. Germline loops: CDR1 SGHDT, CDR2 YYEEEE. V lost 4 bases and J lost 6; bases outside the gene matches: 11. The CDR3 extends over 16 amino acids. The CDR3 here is CASSVQTSGSHSEQYF. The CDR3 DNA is TGTGCCAGCAGCGTCCAGACTAGCGGGAGTCACTCCGAGCAGTACTTC.

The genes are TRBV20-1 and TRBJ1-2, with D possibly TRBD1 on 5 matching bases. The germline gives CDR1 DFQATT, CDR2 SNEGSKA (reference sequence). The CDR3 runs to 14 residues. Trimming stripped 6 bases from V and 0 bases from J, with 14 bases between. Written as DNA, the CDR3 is TGCAGTGCCCCCGACCAGACAGCTAACTATGGCTACACCTTC. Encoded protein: CSAPDQTANYGYTF.

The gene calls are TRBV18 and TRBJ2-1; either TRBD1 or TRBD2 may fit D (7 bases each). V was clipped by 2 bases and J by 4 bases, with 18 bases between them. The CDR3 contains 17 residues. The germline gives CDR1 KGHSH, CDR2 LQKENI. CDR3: CASSPGEDRTRYNEQFF. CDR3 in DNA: TGTGCCAGCTCACCAGGAGAGGACAGGACTAGGTACAATGAGCAGTTCTTC. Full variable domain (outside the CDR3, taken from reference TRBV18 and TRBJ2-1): NAGVMQNPRHLVRRRGQEARLRCSPMKGHSHVYWYRQLPEEGLKFMVYLQKENIIDESGMPKERFSAEFPKEGPSILRIQQVVRGDSAAYFCASSPGEDRTRYNEQFFGPGTRLTVL.

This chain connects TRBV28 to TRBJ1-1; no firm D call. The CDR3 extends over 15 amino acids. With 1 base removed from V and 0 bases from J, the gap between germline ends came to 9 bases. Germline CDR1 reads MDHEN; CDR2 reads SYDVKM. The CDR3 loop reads CASSLSESMNTEAFF. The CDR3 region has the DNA TGTGCCAGCAGTTTATCCGAAAGTATGAACACTGAAGCTTTCTTT.

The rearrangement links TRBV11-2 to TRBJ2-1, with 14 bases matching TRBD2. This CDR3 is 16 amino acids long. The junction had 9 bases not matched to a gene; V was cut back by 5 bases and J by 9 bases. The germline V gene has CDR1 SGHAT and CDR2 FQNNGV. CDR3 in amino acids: CASSQQTSGGASEQFF. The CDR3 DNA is TGTGCCAGCAGCCAACAGACTAGCGGGGGGGCAAGTGAGCAGTTCTTC.

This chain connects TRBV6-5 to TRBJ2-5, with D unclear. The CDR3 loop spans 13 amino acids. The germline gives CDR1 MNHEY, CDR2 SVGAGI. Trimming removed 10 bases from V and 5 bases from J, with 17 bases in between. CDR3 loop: CATLGPSKETQYF. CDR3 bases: TGTGCCACCCTAGGTCCCTCGAAGGAGACCCAGTACTTC.

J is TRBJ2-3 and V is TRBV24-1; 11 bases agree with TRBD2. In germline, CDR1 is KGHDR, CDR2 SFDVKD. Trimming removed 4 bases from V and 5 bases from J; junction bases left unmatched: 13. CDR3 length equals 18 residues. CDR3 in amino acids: CATSDRGLGLAGGDTQYF. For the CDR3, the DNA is TGTGCCACCAGTGACCGTGGGCTAGGGCTAGCGGGAGGAGATACGCAGTATTTT.

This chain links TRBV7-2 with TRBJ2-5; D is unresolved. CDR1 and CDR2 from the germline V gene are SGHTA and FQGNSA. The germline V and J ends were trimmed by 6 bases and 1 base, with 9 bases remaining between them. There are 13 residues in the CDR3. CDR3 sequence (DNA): TGTGCCAGCAGGGACCAAGTCCAAGAGACCCAGTACTTC. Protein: CASRDQVQETQYF. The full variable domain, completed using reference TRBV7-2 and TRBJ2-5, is GAGVSQSPSNKVTEKGKDVELRCDPISGHTALYWYRQSLGQGLEFLIYFQGNSAPDKSGLPSDRFSAERTGGSVSTLTIQRTQQEDSAVYLCASRDQVQETQYFGPGTRLLVL.

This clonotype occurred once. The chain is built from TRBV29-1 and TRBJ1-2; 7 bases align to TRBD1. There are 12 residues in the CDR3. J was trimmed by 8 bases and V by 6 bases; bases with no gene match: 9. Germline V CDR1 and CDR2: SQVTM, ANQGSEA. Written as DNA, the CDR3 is TGCAGCGTCCCGGACAGGTCGGGCGGCTACACCTTC. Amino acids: CSVPDRSGGYTF.